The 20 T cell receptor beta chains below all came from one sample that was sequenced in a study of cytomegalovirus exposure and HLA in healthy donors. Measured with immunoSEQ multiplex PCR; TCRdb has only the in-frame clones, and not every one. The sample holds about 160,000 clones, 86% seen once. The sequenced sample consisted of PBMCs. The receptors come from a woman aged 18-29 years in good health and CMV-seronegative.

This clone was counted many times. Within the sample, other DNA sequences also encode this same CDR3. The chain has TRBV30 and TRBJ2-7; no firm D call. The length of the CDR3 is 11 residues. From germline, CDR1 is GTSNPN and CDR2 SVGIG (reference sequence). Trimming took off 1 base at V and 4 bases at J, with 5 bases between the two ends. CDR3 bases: TGTGCCTGGAGTGGGCTTTACGAGCAGTACTTC. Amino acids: CAWSGLYEQYF.

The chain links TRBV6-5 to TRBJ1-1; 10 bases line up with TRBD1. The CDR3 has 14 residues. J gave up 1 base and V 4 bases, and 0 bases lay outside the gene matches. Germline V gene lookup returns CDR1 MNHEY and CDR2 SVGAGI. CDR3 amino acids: CASSWDRGNTEAFF. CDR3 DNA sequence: TGTGCCAGCAGTTGGGACAGGGGGAACACTGAAGCTTTCTTT.

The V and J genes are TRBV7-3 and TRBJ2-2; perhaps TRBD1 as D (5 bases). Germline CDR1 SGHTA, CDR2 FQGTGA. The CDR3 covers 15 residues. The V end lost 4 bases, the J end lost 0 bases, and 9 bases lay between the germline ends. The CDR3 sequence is CASSSKQANTGELFF. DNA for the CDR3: TGTGCCAGCAGCTCTAAACAGGCGAACACCGGGGAGCTGTTTTTT.

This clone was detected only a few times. DNA of the CDR3: TGTGCCAGCAGCAAAGCGCCGAACCCGGGGGAGACCCAGTACTTC. Amino acid sequence: CASSKAPNPGETQYF. The J gene is TRBJ2-5, the V gene TRBV9; a weak D match, TRBD2 (5 bases). Trimming left V 4 bases short and J 5 bases short, with 18 bases between. This CDR3 contains 15 residues. The V gene's germline CDR1 is SGDLS and CDR2 YYNGEE.

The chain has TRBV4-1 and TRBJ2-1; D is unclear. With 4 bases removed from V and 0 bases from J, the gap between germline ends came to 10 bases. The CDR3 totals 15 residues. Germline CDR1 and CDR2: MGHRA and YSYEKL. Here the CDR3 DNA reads TGCGCCAGCAGCCTGGTGGAGTCCTCCTACAATGAGCAGTTCTTC. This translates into CASSLVESSYNEQFF.

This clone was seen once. Written as DNA, the CDR3 is TGCGCCAGCAGCCCCGGGACAGGGGCTATCTATGGCTACACCTTC. It is translated as CASSPGTGAIYGYTF. This chain uses TRBV4-3 with TRBJ1-2; 10 bases line up with TRBD1. The length of the CDR3 is 15 residues. Per germline, CDR1 LGHNA and CDR2 YSLEER. Losses at the gene ends were 4 bases for V and 4 bases for J; bases not matched to a gene: 6.

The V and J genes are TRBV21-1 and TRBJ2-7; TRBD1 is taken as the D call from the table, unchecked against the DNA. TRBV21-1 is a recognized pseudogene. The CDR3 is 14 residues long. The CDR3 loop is CASSQNNTRDEQYF. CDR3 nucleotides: TGTGCCAGCAGCCAAAACAATACCAGGGACGAGCAGTACTTC.

The CDR3 DNA follows: TGTGCCAGCAGGGGGACAGGGGCGAACACTGAAGCTTTCTTT. It yields the protein CASRGTGANTEAFF. The rearrangement links TRBV2 to TRBJ1-1, with 10 bases matching TRBD1. Per the germline V gene, CDR1 is SNHLY and CDR2 is FYNNEI. The CDR3 runs 14 residues. V was clipped by 6 bases and J by 1 base; unmatched bases: 2.

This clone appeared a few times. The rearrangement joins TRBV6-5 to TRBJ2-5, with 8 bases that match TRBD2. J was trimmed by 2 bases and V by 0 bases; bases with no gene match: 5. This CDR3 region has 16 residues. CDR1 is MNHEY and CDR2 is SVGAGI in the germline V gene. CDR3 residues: CASSYSFTSGQETQYF. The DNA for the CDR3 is TGTGCCAGCAGTTACTCTTTCACTAGCGGTCAAGAGACCCAGTACTTC.

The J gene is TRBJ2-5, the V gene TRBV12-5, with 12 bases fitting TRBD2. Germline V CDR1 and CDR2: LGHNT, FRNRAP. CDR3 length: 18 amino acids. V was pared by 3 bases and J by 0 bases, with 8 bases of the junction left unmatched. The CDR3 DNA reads TGTGCTAGTGGTTTCCCACTAGCGGGAGGCCCGTACCAAGAGACCCAGTACTTC. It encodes CASGFPLAGGPYQETQYF.

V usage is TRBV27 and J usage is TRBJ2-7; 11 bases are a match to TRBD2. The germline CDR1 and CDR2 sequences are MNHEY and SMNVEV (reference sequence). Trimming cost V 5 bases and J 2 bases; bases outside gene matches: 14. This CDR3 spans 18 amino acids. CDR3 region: CASSPSPLAGGATYEQYF. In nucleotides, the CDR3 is TGTGCCAGCAGTCCATCCCCCCTAGCGGGAGGAGCCACCTACGAGCAGTACTTC.

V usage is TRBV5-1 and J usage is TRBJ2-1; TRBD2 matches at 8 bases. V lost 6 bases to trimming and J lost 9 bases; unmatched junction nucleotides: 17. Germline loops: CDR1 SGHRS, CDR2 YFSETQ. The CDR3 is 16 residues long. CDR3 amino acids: CASTRGGTTLQGEQFF. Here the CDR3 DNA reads TGCGCCAGCACCCGGGGGGGGACTACCCTTCAGGGTGAGCAGTTCTTC.

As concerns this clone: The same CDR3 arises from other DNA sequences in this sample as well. The chain's CDR3 is CASSAGTGPYEQYF. The CDR3 bases are TGCGCCAGCAGTGCCGGGACAGGCCCCTACGAGCAGTACTTC. The chain carries TRBV10-1 and TRBJ2-7, with 8 positions matching TRBD1. Looked up from germline, CDR1 is WNHNN and CDR2 is SYGVQD (reference sequence). The CDR3 spans 14 residues. The V and J ends lost 4 bases and 2 bases, in that order; junction bases with no gene match: 4.

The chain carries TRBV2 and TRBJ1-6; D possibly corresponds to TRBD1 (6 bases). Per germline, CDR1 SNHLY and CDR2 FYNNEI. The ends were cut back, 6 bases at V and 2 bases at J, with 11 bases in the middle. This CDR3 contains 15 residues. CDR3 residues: CASRETGTYNSPLHF. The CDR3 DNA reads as TGTGCCAGCAGAGAGACAGGAACCTATAATTCACCCCTCCACTTT.

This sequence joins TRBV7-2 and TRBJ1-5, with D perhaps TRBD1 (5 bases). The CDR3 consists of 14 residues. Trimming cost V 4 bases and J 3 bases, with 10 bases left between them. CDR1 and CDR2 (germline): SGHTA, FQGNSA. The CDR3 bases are TGTGCCAGCAGCTCTACAGGTGACAATCAGCCCCAGCATTTT. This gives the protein CASSSTGDNQPQHF.

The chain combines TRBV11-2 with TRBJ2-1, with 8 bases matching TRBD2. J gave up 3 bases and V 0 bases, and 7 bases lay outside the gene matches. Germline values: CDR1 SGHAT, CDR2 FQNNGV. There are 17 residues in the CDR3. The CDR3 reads CASSLEPPGLGYNEQFF. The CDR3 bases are TGTGCCAGCAGCTTAGAGCCTCCGGGACTAGGCTACAATGAGCAGTTCTTC.

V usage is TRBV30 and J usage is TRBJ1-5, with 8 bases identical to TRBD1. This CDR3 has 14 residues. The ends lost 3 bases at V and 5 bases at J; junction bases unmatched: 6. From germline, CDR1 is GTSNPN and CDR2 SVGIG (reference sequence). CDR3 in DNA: TGTGCCTGGAGCTTGCAGGGGGCGCATCAGCCCCAGCATTTT. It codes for CAWSLQGAHQPQHF.

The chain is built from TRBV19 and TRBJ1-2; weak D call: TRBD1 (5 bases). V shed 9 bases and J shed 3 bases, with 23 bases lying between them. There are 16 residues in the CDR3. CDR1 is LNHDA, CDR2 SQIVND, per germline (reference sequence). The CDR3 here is CASRMGGLLRYYGYTF. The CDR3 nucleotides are TGTGCCAGCCGCATGGGGGGACTACTTCGGTACTATGGCTACACCTTC. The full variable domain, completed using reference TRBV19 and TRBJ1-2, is DGGITQSPKYLFRKEGQNVTLSCEQNLNHDAMYWYRQDPGQGLRLIYYSQIVNDFQKGDIAEGYSVSREKKESFPLTVTSAQKNPTAFYLCASRMGGLLRYYGYTFGSGTRLTVV.

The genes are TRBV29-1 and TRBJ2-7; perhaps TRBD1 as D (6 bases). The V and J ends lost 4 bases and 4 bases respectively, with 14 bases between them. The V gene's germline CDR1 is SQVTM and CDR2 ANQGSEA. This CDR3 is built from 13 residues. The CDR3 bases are TGCAGCGTTGCAGGGGCTCCCCTTTACGAGCAGTACTTC. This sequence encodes CSVAGAPLYEQYF.

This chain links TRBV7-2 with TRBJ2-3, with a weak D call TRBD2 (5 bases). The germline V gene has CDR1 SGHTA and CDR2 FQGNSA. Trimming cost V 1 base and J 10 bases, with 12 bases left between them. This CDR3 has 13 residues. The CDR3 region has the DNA TGTGCCAGCAGCTTAGAGAGGGAAGAGGCGCAGTATTTT. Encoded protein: CASSLEREEAQYF.